This TCR beta chain was observed in a study of cytomegalovirus exposure and HLA in healthy donors. Measured with immunoSEQ multiplex PCR; TCRdb has only the in-frame clones, and not every one. The sample contains 150,000 or so clones, roughly 80% of which appear only once. J was trimmed by 4 bases and V by 5 bases; bases with no gene match: 7. This CDR3 spans 14 amino acids. CDR1 and CDR2 (germline): MNHEY, SVGAGI. The chain links TRBV6-5 to TRBJ2-7; TRBD1 matches at 8 bases. Sequences were obtained from PBMCs. This TCR was sampled from a man aged 25-45 years in good health and CMV-seropositive. This chain's CDR3 is CASSRQGISYEQYF. The CDR3 nucleotides are TGTGCCAGCAGTCGACAGGGGATATCGTACGAGCAGTACTTC.